This T cell receptor beta chain was observed in a study of blood T cell repertoires in COVID-19. Repertoires were generated with immunoSEQ multiplex PCR, while TCRdb's copy carries only in-frame clones and drops some. The table has roughly 400,000 clones, 88% seen once. With V trimmed by 5 bases and J by 5 bases, 7 bases remained unmatched. The V gene's germline CDR1 is LNHDA and CDR2 SQIVND (reference sequence). This CDR3 has 15 residues. Specimen: PBMCs or T cells enriched from blood (not recorded which). This chain uses TRBV19 with TRBJ1-5; 9 nucleotides line up with TRBD1. This clonotype originated in a woman between 18 and 29 years old who had been exposed to COVID-19. The CDR3 sequence is CASSGSGQGHQPQHF. DNA of the CDR3: TGTGCCAGTAGTGGCTCGGGACAGGGACATCAGCCCCAGCATTTT.